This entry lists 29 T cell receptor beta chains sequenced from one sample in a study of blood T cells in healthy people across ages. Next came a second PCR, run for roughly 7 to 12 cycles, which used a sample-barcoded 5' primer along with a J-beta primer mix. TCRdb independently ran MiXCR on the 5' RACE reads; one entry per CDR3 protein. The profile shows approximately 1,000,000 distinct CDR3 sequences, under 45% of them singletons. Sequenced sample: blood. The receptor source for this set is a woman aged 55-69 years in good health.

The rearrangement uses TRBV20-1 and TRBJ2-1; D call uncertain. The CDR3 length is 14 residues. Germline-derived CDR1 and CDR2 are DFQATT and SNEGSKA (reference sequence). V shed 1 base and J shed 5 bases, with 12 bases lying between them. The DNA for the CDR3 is TGCAGTGCTAGAGCGCGCAACAATAACAATGAGCAGTTCTTC. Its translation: CSARARNNNNEQFF.

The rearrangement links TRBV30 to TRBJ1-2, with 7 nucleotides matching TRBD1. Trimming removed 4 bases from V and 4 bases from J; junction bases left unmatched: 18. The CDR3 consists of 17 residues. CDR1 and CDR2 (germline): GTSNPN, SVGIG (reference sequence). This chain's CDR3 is CAWTKKGQGAGGYGYTF. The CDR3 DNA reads TGTGCCTGGACCAAGAAAGGTCAGGGAGCAGGGGGCTATGGCTACACCTTC.

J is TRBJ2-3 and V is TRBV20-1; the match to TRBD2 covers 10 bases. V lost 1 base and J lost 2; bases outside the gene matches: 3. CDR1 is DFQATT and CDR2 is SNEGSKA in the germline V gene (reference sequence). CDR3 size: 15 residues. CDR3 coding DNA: TGCAGTGCTAGAGGAAGCGGGAGGGCCACAGATACGCAGTATTTT. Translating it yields CSARGSGRATDTQYF.

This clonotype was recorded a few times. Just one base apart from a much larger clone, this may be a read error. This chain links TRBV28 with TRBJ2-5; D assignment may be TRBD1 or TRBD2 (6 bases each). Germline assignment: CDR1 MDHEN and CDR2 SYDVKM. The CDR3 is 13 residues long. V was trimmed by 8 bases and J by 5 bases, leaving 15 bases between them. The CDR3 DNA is TGTGCCAGCGGAGGGGGGTGGAGTGAGACCCAGTACTTC. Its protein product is CASGGGWSETQYF.

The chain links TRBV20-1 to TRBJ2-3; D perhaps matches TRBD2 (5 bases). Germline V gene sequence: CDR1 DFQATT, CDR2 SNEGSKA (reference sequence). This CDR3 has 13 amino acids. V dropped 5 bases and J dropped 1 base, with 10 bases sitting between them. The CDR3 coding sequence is TGCAGTGCTCCGGCGGGCGGCACAGATACGCAGTATTTT. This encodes CSAPAGGTDTQYF.

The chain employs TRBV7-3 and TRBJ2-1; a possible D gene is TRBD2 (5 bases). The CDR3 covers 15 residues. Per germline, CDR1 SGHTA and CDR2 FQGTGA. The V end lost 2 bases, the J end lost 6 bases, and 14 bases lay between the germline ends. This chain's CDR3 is CASSLEASPSNEQFF. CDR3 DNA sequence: TGTGCCAGCAGCTTAGAGGCTAGCCCTTCCAATGAGCAGTTCTTC.

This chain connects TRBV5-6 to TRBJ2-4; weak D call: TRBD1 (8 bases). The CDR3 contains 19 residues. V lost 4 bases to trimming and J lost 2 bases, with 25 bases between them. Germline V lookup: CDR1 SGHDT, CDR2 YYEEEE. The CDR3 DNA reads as TGTGCCAGCAGCGGGTGGACAGGGCAGGGGACTATATCCAAAAACATTCAGTACTTC. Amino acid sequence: CASSGWTGQGTISKNIQYF.

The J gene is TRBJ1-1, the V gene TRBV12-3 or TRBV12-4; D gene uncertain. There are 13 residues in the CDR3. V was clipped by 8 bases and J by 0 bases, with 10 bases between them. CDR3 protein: CASWSQLNTEAFF. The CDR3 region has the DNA TGTGCCAGCTGGAGCCAGCTGAACACTGAAGCTTTCTTT.

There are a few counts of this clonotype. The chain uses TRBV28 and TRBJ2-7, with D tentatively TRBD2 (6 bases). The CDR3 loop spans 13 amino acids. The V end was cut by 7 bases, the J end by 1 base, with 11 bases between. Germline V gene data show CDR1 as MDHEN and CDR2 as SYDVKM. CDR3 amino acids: CASTSGRSYEQYF. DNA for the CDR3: TGTGCCAGCACCAGCGGGCGGTCCTACGAGCAGTACTTC.

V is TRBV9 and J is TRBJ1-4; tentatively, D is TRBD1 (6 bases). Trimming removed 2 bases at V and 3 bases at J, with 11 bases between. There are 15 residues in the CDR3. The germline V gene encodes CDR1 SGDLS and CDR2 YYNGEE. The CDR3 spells CASSVTGRANEKLFF. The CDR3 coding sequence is TGTGCCAGCAGCGTTACAGGGCGGGCTAATGAAAAACTGTTTTTT.

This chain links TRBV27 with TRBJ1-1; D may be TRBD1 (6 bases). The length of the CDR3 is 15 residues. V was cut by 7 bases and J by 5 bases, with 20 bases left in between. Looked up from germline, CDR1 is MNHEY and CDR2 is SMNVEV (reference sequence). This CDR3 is CASNTRGAEETEAFF. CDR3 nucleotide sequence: TGTGCCAGCAATACCAGGGGAGCGGAGGAGACTGAAGCTTTCTTT.

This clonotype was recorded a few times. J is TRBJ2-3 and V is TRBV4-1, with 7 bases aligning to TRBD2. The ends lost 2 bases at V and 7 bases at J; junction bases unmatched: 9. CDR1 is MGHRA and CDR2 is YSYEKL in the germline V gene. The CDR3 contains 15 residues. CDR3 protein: CASSQIGASGNTQYF. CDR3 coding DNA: TGCGCCAGCAGCCAAATCGGGGCTAGCGGTAATACGCAGTATTTT.

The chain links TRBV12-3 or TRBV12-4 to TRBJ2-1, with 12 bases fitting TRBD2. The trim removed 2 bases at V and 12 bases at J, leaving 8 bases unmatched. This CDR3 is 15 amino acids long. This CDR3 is CASSLFLAGGPGQFF. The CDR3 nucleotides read TGTGCCAGCAGTTTATTCCTAGCGGGAGGGCCGGGGCAGTTCTTC.

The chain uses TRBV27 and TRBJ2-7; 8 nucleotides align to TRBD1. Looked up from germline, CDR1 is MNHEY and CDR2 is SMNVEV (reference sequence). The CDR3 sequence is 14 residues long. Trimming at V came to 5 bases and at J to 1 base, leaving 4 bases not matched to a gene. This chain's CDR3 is CASSVHRGSYEQYF. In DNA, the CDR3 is TGTGCCAGCAGTGTCCACAGGGGGTCCTACGAGCAGTACTTC.

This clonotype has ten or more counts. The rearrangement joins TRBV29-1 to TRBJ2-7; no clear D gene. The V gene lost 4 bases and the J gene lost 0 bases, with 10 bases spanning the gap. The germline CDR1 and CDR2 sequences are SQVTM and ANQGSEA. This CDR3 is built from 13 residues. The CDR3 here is CSVVSGLSYEQYF. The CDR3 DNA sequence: TGCAGCGTTGTTTCCGGGCTCTCCTACGAGCAGTACTTC.

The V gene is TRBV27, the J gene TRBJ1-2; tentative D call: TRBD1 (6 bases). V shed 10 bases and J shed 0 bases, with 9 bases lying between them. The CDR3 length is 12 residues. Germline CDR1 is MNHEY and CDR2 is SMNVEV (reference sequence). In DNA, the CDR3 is TGTGCCATAGGGGGGGCTAACTATGGCTACACCTTC. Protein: CAIGGANYGYTF.

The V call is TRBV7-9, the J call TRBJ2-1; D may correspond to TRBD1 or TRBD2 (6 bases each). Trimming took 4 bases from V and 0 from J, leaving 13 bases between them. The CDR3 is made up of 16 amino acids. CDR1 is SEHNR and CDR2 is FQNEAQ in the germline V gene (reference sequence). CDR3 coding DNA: TGTGCCAGCAGCTCTGGGGGGCAGGCCTCCTACAATGAGCAGTTCTTC. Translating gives CASSSGGQASYNEQFF.

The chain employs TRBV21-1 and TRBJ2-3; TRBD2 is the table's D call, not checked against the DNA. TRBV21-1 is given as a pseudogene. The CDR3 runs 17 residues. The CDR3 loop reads CASSKAPSAPKRDTQYF. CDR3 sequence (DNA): TGTGCCAGCAGCAAAGCCCCTAGCGCTCCGAAAAGGGATACGCAGTATTTT.

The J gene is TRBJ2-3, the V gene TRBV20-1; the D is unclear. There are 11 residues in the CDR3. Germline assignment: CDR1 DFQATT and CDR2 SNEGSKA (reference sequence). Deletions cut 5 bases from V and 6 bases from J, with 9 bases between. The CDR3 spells CSAYYMDTQYF. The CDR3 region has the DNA TGCAGTGCTTACTACATGGATACGCAGTATTTT.

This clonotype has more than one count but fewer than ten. For the CDR3, the DNA is TGTGCCAGCAGTGACTCGTGGGGGACCCAGTACTTC. This encodes CASSDSWGTQYF. V and J are TRBV6-4 and TRBJ2-5; no clear D gene. Germline V CDR1 and CDR2: MRHNA, SNTAGT. Trimming stripped 0 bases from V and 7 bases from J, with 6 bases between. This CDR3 contains 12 residues.

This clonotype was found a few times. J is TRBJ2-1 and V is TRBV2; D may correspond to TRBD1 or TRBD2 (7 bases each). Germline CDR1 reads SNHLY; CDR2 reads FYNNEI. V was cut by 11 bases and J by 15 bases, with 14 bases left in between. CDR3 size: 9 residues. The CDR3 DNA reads TGTGCCCCAGGGGGGGGACTGTTCTTC. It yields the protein CAPGGGLFF.

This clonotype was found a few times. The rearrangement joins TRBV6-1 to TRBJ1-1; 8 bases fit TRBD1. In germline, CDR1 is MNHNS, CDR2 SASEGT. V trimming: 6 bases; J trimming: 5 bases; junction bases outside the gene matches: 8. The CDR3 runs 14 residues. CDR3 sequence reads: CASSAMDRETEAFF. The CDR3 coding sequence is TGTGCCAGCAGCGCGATGGACAGGGAGACTGAAGCTTTCTTT.

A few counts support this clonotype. The CDR3 here is CSAGGAINTEAFF. The CDR3 region has the DNA TGCAGTGCCGGTGGGGCCATAAACACTGAAGCTTTCTTT. This sequence joins TRBV20-1 and TRBJ1-1, with D possibly matching TRBD1 (5 bases). The CDR3 length is 13 residues. Between the trimmed V and J ends, which lost 6 bases and 2 bases, there was a span of 13 bases. CDR1 and CDR2 from the germline V gene are DFQATT and SNEGSKA (reference sequence).

CDR3 sequence: CASRVTRGDEQFF. The CDR3 nucleotides are TGTGCCAGCAGGGTTACTAGAGGCGATGAGCAGTTCTTC. The V and J genes are TRBV2 and TRBJ2-1; a weak D match, TRBD2 (5 bases). Per germline, CDR1 SNHLY and CDR2 FYNNEI. V dropped 6 bases and J dropped 8 bases, with 14 bases sitting between them. CDR3 size: 13 residues.

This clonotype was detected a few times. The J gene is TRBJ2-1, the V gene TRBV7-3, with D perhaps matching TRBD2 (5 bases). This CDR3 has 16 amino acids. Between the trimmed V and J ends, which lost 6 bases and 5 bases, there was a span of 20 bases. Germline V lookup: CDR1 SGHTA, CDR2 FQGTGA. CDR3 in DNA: TGTGCCAGCAGGGACTCGACTATGGGGAGCCACAATGAGCAGTTCTTC. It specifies CASRDSTMGSHNEQFF. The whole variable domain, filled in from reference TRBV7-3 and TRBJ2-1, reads GAGVSQTPSNKVTEKGKYVELRCDPISGHTALYWYRQSLGQGPEFLIYFQGTGAADDSGLPNDRFFAVRPEGSVSTLKIQRTERGDSAVYLCASRDSTMGSHNEQFFGPGTRLTVL.

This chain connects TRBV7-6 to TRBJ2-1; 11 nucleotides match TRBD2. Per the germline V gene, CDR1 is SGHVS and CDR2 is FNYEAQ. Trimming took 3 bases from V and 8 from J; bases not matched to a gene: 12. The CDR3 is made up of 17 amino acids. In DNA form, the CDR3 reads TGTGCCAGCAGCTTTAGTGTAGAACTAGCGGGAGTAGATGAGCAGTTCTTC. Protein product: CASSFSVELAGVDEQFF.

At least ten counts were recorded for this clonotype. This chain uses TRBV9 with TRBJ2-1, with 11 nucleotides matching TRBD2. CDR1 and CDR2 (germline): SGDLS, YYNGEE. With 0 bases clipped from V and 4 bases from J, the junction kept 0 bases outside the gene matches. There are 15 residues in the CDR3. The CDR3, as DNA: TGTGCCAGCAGCGTAGGGACTAGCGGGTACAATGAGCAGTTCTTC. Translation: CASSVGTSGYNEQFF. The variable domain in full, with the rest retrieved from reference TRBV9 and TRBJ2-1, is DSGVTQTPKHLITATGQRVTLRCSPRSGDLSVYWYQQSLDQGLQFLIQYYNGEERAKGNILERFSAQQFPDLHSELNLSSLELGDSALYFCASSVGTSGYNEQFFGPGTRLTVL.

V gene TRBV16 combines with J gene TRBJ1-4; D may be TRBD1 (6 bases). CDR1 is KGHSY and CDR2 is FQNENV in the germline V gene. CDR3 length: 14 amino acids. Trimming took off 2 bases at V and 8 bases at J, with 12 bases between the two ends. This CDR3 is CASSQPGQSEKLFF. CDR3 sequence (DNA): TGTGCCAGCAGCCAACCCGGACAGTCGGAAAAACTGTTTTTT.

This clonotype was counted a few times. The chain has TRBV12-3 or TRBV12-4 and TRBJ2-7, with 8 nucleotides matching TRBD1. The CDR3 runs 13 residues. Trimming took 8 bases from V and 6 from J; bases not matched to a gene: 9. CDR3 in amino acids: CASLKSGGGEQYF. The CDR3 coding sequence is TGTGCCAGCCTAAAATCAGGGGGCGGCGAGCAGTACTTC.